This T cell receptor beta chain was identified in a study of beta chain features in type 1 diabetes. At the level of the study: Sorted cells from all samples, numbering 107,917,701, were examined.

The authors reverse transcribed all of the isolated RNA, so sequencing captured expressed TCRB transcripts. Only in-frame clones appear in the TCRdb table, and some are missing; sequencing was by immunoSEQ multiplex PCR. The sample shows about 200,000 clones, under 13% of them seen only once. The CDR3 totals 15 residues. The V end was cut by 5 bases, the J end by 2 bases, with 16 bases between. In germline, CDR1 is MNHNY, CDR2 SVGAGI (reference sequence). Sequenced sample: central memory CD4+ T cells from blood. The sequence came from a man younger than 30 in good health. The chain employs TRBV6-6 and TRBJ2-7, with D tentatively TRBD1 (8 bases). The DNA for the CDR3 is TGTGCCAGCAGTCGAGGACAGGGAGGGCCCTACGAGCAGTACTTC. This translates into CASSRGQGGPYEQYF.